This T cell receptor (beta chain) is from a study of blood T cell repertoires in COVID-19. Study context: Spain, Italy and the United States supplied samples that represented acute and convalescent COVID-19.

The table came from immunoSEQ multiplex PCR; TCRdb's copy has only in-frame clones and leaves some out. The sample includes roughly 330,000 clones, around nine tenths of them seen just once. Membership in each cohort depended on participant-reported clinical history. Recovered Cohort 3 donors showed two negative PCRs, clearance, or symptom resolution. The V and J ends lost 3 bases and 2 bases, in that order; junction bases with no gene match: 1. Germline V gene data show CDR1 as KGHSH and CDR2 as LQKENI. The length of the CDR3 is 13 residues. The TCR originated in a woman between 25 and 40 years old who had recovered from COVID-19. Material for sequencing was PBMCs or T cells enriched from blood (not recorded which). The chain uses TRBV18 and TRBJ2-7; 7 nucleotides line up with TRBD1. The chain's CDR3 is CASSPGTAYEQYF. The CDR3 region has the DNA TGTGCCAGCTCACCCGGGACAGCCTACGAGCAGTACTTC.